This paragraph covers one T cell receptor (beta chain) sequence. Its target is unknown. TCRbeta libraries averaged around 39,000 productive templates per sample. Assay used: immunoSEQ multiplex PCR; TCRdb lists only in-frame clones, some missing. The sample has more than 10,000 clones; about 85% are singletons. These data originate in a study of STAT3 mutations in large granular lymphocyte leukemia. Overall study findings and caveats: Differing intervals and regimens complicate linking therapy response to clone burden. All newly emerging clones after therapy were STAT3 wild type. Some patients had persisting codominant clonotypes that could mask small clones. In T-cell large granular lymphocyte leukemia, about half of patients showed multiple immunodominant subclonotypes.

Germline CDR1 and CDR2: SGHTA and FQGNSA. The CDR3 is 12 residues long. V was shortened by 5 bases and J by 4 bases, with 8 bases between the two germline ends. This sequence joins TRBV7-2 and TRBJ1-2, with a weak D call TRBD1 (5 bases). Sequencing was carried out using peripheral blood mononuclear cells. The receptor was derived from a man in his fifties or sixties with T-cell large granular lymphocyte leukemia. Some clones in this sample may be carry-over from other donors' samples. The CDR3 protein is CASSRDSYGYTF. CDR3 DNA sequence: TGTGCCAGCAGCAGAGACAGCTATGGCTACACCTTC.